Below are 10 T cell receptor beta chains sequenced from a single sample in a study of cytomegalovirus exposure and HLA in healthy donors. Researchers ran the PCR with 60 Vbeta and 13 Jbeta primers. Clones were sequenced by immunoSEQ multiplex PCR, and TCRdb holds only the in-frame ones, with some missing. The sample has 40,000 or so clones. The sample consisted of PBMCs. Receptor source: a male donor in good health and CMV-seronegative.

This chain links TRBV7-2 with TRBJ1-2; TRBD1 agrees at 9 bases. The ends lost 3 bases at V and 5 bases at J; junction bases unmatched: 7. CDR3 size: 15 residues. Germline V CDR1 and CDR2: SGHTA, FQGNSA. The CDR3 protein is CASSLTGTGNYGYTF. In nucleotides, the CDR3 is TGTGCCAGCAGCTTGACCGGGACAGGGAATTATGGCTACACCTTC.

This chain joins TRBV7-9 and TRBJ1-2; 10 positions agree with TRBD1. With 5 bases clipped from V and 5 bases from J, the junction kept 5 bases outside the gene matches. This CDR3 has 14 residues. CDR1 is SEHNR, CDR2 FQNEAQ, per germline (reference sequence). In DNA, the CDR3 is TGTGCCAGCAGCAGACAGGGGGCGCGGTATGGCTACACCTTC. Residues: CASSRQGARYGYTF. The full variable domain, completed using reference TRBV7-9 and TRBJ1-2, is DTGVSQNPRHKITKRGQNVTFRCDPISEHNRLYWYRQTLGQGPEFLTYFQNEAQLEKSRLLSDRFSAERPKGSFSTLEIQRTEQGDSAMYLCASSRQGARYGYTFGSGTRLTVV.

CDR3 sequence reads: CAIRGTGDDTQYF. CDR3 DNA sequence: TGTGCCATCAGGGGGACAGGGGATGATACGCAGTATTTT. The chain joins TRBV10-3 to TRBJ2-3; 10 bases line up with TRBD1. V was clipped by 6 bases and J by 6 bases; unmatched bases: 3. CDR1 and CDR2 from the germline V gene are ENHRY and SYGVKD. The CDR3 contains 13 residues.

The DNA for the CDR3 is TGTGCCAGCAGCTCTACTAGCGGGGGCCTTCGTACGCAGTATTTT. This codes for CASSSTSGGLRTQYF. This chain connects TRBV9 to TRBJ2-3, with 11 bases identical to TRBD2. Germline trimming cut 4 bases from V and 8 bases from J; bases unmatched to any gene: 9. Germline lookup yields CDR1 SGDLS and CDR2 YYNGEE. This CDR3 spans 15 amino acids.

The rearrangement links TRBV9 to TRBJ2-7, with D possibly being TRBD1 (6 bases). The germline gives CDR1 SGDLS, CDR2 YYNGEE. The CDR3 has 15 residues. Trimming took 0 bases from V and 5 from J, leaving 15 bases between them. CDR3 residues: CASSVEGSGADEQYF. Written as DNA, the CDR3 is TGTGCCAGCAGCGTAGAAGGATCAGGGGCAGACGAGCAGTACTTC.

The rearrangement uses TRBV19 and TRBJ2-1; D unclear. Trimming pared 0 bases from V and 0 bases from J, leaving 9 bases between. This CDR3 contains 16 residues. Germline assignment: CDR1 LNHDA and CDR2 SQIVND (reference sequence). The CDR3: CASSIEQPHSYNEQFF. CDR3 in DNA: TGTGCCAGTAGTATAGAACAGCCTCACTCCTACAATGAGCAGTTCTTC.

J is TRBJ2-3 and V is TRBV9; D is perhaps TRBD2 (6 bases). The CDR3 is 17 amino acids. Germline lookup yields CDR1 SGDLS and CDR2 YYNGEE. V dropped 0 bases and J dropped 0 bases, with 14 bases sitting between them. CDR3 in amino acids: CASSVEGRRTSTDTQYF. The CDR3 DNA follows: TGTGCCAGCAGCGTAGAGGGGAGGAGAACAAGCACAGATACGCAGTATTTT.

This chain connects TRBV14 to TRBJ1-6; 7 nucleotides align to TRBD1. The CDR3 runs to 17 residues. Per the germline V gene, CDR1 is SGHDN and CDR2 is FVKESK. V lost 0 bases and J lost 8; bases outside the gene matches: 10. The CDR3 sequence is CASSQDLTGRRHSPLHF. In DNA, the CDR3 is TGTGCCAGCAGCCAAGATCTGACAGGGAGGAGGCATTCACCCCTCCACTTT.

The rearrangement links TRBV19 to TRBJ1-3; no clear D. CDR1 and CDR2 from the germline V gene are LNHDA and SQIVND (reference sequence). V shed 3 bases and J shed 0 bases, with 9 bases lying between them. The CDR3 length is 15 residues. The CDR3 protein is CASSIGGSSGNTIYF. The CDR3 DNA reads as TGTGCCAGTAGTATCGGAGGGAGCTCTGGAAACACCATATATTTT.

The CDR3: CATTGLAGDNEQYF. The CDR3 DNA sequence: TGTGCCACCACCGGGTTAGCAGGGGATAACGAGCAGTACTTC. The rearrangement links TRBV7-9 to TRBJ2-7, with a tentative D call TRBD1 (6 bases). V gave up 10 bases and J gave up 5 bases, with 21 bases separating them. The V gene's germline CDR1 is SEHNR and CDR2 FQNEAQ (reference sequence). This CDR3 contains 14 residues.